This T cell receptor (beta chain) was captured by sequencing in a study of T-cell memory formation after mild COVID-19. On the study more broadly: In these data, TCR clusters were largely donor specific.

The J segment lost 0 bases and the V segment lost 6 bases, leaving 2 bases of the junction unmatched. The CDR3 runs to 13 residues. This clonotype was detected ten times or more. In TCRdb, the 5' RACE reads were re-called with MiXCR into one record per CDR3 protein. The repertoire holds hundreds of thousands of distinct CDR3 sequences, more than 15% seen once, with 12% in the top ten. The sequence was collected from an adult woman who had mild COVID-19 (a few samples of this study predate the infection). Cell type and time point are not known. The sequenced sample consisted of PBMCs or a T cell subset sorted from them (not recorded which). The V and J genes are TRBV12-3 or TRBV12-4 and TRBJ2-7; 7 positions agree with TRBD1. CDR3 in amino acids: CASSRDSSYEQYF. The CDR3 DNA follows: TGTGCCAGCAGCCGGGACAGCTCCTACGAGCAGTACTTC.